Included here is one T cell receptor beta chain sequence, with context. Its target is not known. V lost 1 base, J lost 4 bases, and 8 bases lay in between. CDR1 is SGHTA and CDR2 is FQGNSA in the germline V gene. The CDR3 is 14 amino acids. The data derive from a study of PD-1 blockade in classical Hodgkin lymphoma. Study overall: Intravenous infusions of nivolumab 3 mg/kg reached patients every 2 weeks.

With no exception, relapse followed autologous stem cell transplantation in all patients, and brentuximab vedotin exposure varied. Study-wide points: CD4+ TCR diversity climbed significantly by C4D1, unlike CD8+ TCR diversity. Repertoire difference causes, possibly disease activity or prior therapy, remain undefined. Baseline diversity in complete responders resembled that of newly diagnosed patients.

TCRdb's copy holds only in-frame clones and misses some; the assay was immunoSEQ multiplex PCR. The sample has about 90,000 clones, 89% seen once. The rearrangement links TRBV7-2 to TRBJ2-1; unclear D gene. The specimen comprised peripheral blood mononuclear cells (PBMCs), sampled before the second cycle of nivolumab. This sequence originates from a human donor with classical Hodgkin lymphoma. In nucleotides, the CDR3 is TGTGCCAGCAGCTTAGGGGCGACATACAATGAGCAGTTCTTC. Translation gives CASSLGATYNEQFF.